This TCR beta chain was retrieved from a study of T cell clonotyping in hematopoietic cell transplantation. Indicated time point: recipient sample about 28 days before transplant, after cytoreduction. Measured with immunoSEQ multiplex PCR; TCRdb has only the in-frame clones, and not every one. Of about 36,000 clones in the sample, roughly 94% were seen once. Germline lookup yields CDR1 SGDLS and CDR2 YYNGEE. V was clipped by 0 bases and J by 8 bases, with 6 bases between them. The CDR3 totals 12 residues. Material: peripheral blood mononuclear cells, obtained before stem cell transplant. This sequence was found in a man aged 35 to 55 with chronic myeloid leukemia. Some clones in this sample may be carry-over from other donors' samples. The chain is built from TRBV9 and TRBJ2-1; D ambiguous. The CDR3 spells CASSVGLDEQFF. In DNA, the CDR3 is TGTGCCAGCAGCGTAGGACTTGATGAGCAGTTCTTC.